This T cell receptor (beta chain) comes out of a study of T cells in tuberculosis. Adolescents were screened for latent TB by skin test and IGRA. The study's findings and limits: Using the GMM-specific repertoire gave around 88% accuracy versus 60% to 70% with motifs. Smaller alpha distances in active tuberculosis partly reflected shorter CDR3-alpha lengths. Smaller distances to GMM-specific TCRs suggested their expansion in active tuberculosis.

The method was immunoSEQ multiplex PCR; TCRdb's version includes in-frame clones alone and lacks a portion of them. The repertoire holds 20,000 to 25,000 clones, with approximately 97% as singletons. There are 13 residues in the CDR3. The V gene end was trimmed by 4 bases and the J gene end by 7 bases; junction bases not matched to a gene: 5. CDR1 is GTSNPN, CDR2 SVGIG, per germline (reference sequence). As to this clone: The antigen is unknown.

The origin of this receptor is a donor aged 10 to 29 with latent tuberculosis or without tuberculosis infection. The sequenced sample consisted of PBMCs. The rearrangement links TRBV30 to TRBJ1-2, with 11 positions matching TRBD1. CDR3 DNA sequence: TGTGCCTGGACCGGACAGGGGGCCCCTGGCTACACCTTC. It codes for CAWTGQGAPGYTF.